The clone carrying this TCR beta chain appeared a few times. Its antigen is unknown. CDR1 is SGHTA and CDR2 is FQGNSA in the germline V gene. Trimming took off 5 bases at V and 1 base at J, with 16 bases between the two ends. The CDR3 has 16 residues. The record originates from a study of beta chain features in type 1 diabetes. Study-wide findings and caveats: TCRB CDR3s were moderately but significantly shorter in Type 1 diabetes patients in all four CD4+ subsets. TCRB repertoires of naive, central memory and Treg cells appeared more similar among patients than among healthy donors.

Expressed TCRB transcripts were sequenced after all isolated RNA was converted to cDNA. Assay used: immunoSEQ multiplex PCR; TCRdb lists only in-frame clones, some missing. The sample contains 330,000 or so clones, around 13% of which appear only once. V usage is TRBV7-2 and J usage is TRBJ2-3, with D perhaps TRBD1 (5 bases). Input material: naive CD4+ T cells from blood. The TCR was taken from a woman aged 18-35 years with type 1 diabetes. The CDR3 DNA reads as TGTGCCAGCAGCAGCCAGACAGCTTTGGGCACAGATACGCAGTATTTT. Translation gives CASSSQTALGTDTQYF.